This T cell receptor (beta chain) appears in the sequencing data of a study of radiation and T cells in renal cell carcinoma. The time point was: blood 2 weeks post-SBRT. Indicated treatment: 15 Gy SBRT to primary tumor, nephrectomy 4 weeks later. Notes on the study in general: In blood, top tumor clones expanded by 2 weeks, shrinking by 4.

Of note for this clone: Its target is unknown.

The protocol was immunoSEQ multiplex PCR, while the TCRdb copy is restricted to in-frame clones and leaves out a portion. This table has more than 95,000 clones, about four fifths appearing once. Per the germline V gene, CDR1 is SGHRS and CDR2 is YFSETQ. The ends lost 4 bases at V and 1 base at J; junction bases unmatched: 2. This CDR3 has 15 residues. This chain connects TRBV5-1 to TRBJ2-2; 9 nucleotides match TRBD2. This TCR came from a man aged 45-65 years with renal cell carcinoma. The sample here was blood, taken from a patient whose treatment included radiotherapy and nephrectomy. The CDR3 reads CASSQTSGNTGELFF. As DNA, the CDR3 is TGCGCCAGCAGCCAGACTAGCGGGAACACCGGGGAGCTGTTTTTT.